The rows below give T cell receptor beta chains drawn from one sample of a study of CD8+ T cells in alopecia areata. Profiled with immunoSEQ multiplex PCR; TCRdb holds only in-frame clones, not every one. The table shows fewer than 250,000 clones, with 50% to 60% occurring only once. Sequencing used CD4+ T cells sorted from blood, obtained at week 4, from a patient treated with tofacitinib. The origin of the receptors is a human donor with alopecia areata. Both conserved end residues are part of each CDR3. Fields, in order: clone size, CDR3 length, V gene, J gene, D gene, CDR3 DNA, CDR3 protein. A D gene is named only where the DNA matches it firmly. Clone size is stated in some rows and not others, as once, few, many or a class when expanded.

-	13	TRBV30	TRBJ2-7	-	TGTGCCTGGAAGGCAGGGTTTTCCCACGAGCAGTACTTC	CAWKAGFSHEQYF
-	15	TRBV18	TRBJ2-7	TRBD1	TGTGCCAGCTCAGGAGACGGGACAGGGTTCGACGAGCAGTACTTC	CASSGDGTGFDEQYF
-	13	TRBV29-1	TRBJ1-1	-	TGCAGCGTTGTCTCCCCGAAGGACACTGAAGCTTTCTTT	CSVVSPKDTEAFF
-	11	TRBV30	TRBJ2-1	TRBD1	TGTGCCTGGAACAACCAGGGGGCTTGGTTCTTC	CAWNNQGAWFF
-	15	TRBV7-2	TRBJ2-3	-	TGTGCCAGCAGCTTACCTAGCGCTGGGAAAGATACGCAGTATTTT	CASSLPSAGKDTQYF
-	13	TRBV30	TRBJ1-1	-	TGTGCCTGGACCCCCAGTCCCCGACTTGAAGCTTTCTTT	CAWTPSPRLEAFF
-	12	TRBV25-1	TRBJ1-2	-	TGTGCCAGCAGTGAGCAGGGGAATGGCTACACCTTC	CASSEQGNGYTF
-	14	TRBV6-1	TRBJ2-2	-	TGTGCCAGCACCCTGTCTGGGGGCACCGGGGAGCTGTTTTTT	CASTLSGGTGELFF
-	17	TRBV15	TRBJ2-7	-	TGTGCCACCAGCAGAGATGTGTCGAGGGTTCAGCACTACGAGCAGTACTTC	CATSRDVSRVQHYEQYF
-	15	TRBV30	TRBJ1-1	TRBD1	TGTGCCTGGTTGGCAACAGGGGGTCGAGCCACTGAAGCTTTCTTT	CAWLATGGRATEAFF
few	11	TRBV29-1	TRBJ2-5	-	TGCAGCGTTGAAGACGGAAGGACCCAGTACTTC	CSVEDGRTQYF
once	13	TRBV30	TRBJ1-2	TRBD1	TGTGCCTGGAATTACAGGGGGGGCTATGGCTACACCTTC	CAWNYRGGYGYTF
-	12	TRBV28	TRBJ2-7	TRBD2	TGTGCCAGCAGAGAACTAGCGGGCGAGCAGTACTTC	CASRELAGEQYF
-	13	TRBV27	TRBJ2-5	-	TGTGCCTCTCAGAGGCAGCGTAAAGAGACCCAGTACTTC	CASQRQRKETQYF
once	11	TRBV12-5	TRBJ1-1	-	TGTGCTAGTGCCGGCGTGACTGAAGCTTTCTTT	CASAGVTEAFF
-	13	TRBV30	TRBJ2-3	-	TGTGCCTGGACCATGACTTTCTCCCCCACGCAGTATTTT	CAWTMTFSPTQYF
-	18	TRBV4-2	TRBJ2-2	TRBD2	TGTGCCAGCAGCCAAGATTCCAGCGGGAGGGCCTGGACCGGGGAGCTGTTTTTT	CASSQDSSGRAWTGELFF
-	14	TRBV2	TRBJ2-5	-	TGTGCCAGCAGTCCCGGACAGAAGCAAGAGACCCAGTACTTC	CASSPGQKQETQYF
-	22	TRBV30	TRBJ2-3	TRBD2	TGTGCCTGGAGTGGGGGACTAGCGCACATATCCAAGAGAGGGTATAGCACAGATACGCAGTATTTT	CAWSGGLAHISKRGYSTDTQYF
-	14	TRBV4-3	TRBJ2-3	-	TGCGCCAGCAGCCAAGGACTCACAACAGATACGCAGTATTTT	CASSQGLTTDTQYF
-	14	TRBV29-1	TRBJ1-2	-	TGCAGCGTCCGGGCAAATGTCCTTAACTATGGCTACACCTTC	CSVRANVLNYGYTF
few	15	TRBV7-2	TRBJ2-1	-	TGTGCCAGCAGCCCCTCGGGATCGGCCTACAATGAGCAGTTCTTC	CASSPSGSAYNEQFF
-	13	TRBV27	TRBJ2-1	-	TGTGCCAGCAGCCCTAGGCCAGTGGTTGAGCAGTTCTTC	CASSPRPVVEQFF
-	16	TRBV18	TRBJ2-5	-	TGTGCCAGCTCACCCACCAGGGGAGGGACTCAAGAGACCCAGTACTTC	CASSPTRGGTQETQYF
-	17	TRBV9	TRBJ2-1	TRBD2	TGTGCCAGCAGCCGCACTTCTGGCGGGAGCGGATACAATGAGCAGTTCTTC	CASSRTSGGSGYNEQFF
few	12	TRBV11-1	TRBJ1-1	-	TGTGCCAGCAGCTTGGGTACAGAAGAAGCTTTCTTT	CASSLGTEEAFF
-	15	TRBV7-2	TRBJ2-7	TRBD1	TGTGCCAGCAGTCCATACAGGGGGCTTTCCTACGAGCAGTACTTC	CASSPYRGLSYEQYF
-	12	TRBV2	TRBJ2-2	-	TGTGCCAGCAGTTTGTACGTCGGGGAGCTGTTTTTT	CASSLYVGELFF
-	14	TRBV30	TRBJ2-2	TRBD2	TGTGCCTGGTCCAGGACTAGTCGAGCCGGGGAGCTGTTTTTT	CAWSRTSRAGELFF
-	14	TRBV29-1	TRBJ2-1	TRBD2	TGCAGCGCCCGCGGGACTAGCGGGGGCCATGAGCAGTTCTTC	CSARGTSGGHEQFF
-	13	TRBV30	TRBJ1-1	-	TGTGCCTGGGGCAACAGGTTGCACACTGAAGCTTTCTTT	CAWGNRLHTEAFF
-	15	TRBV7-2	TRBJ1-2	-	TGTGCCAGCAGCTTAGGGCTCAGGGGCGACTATGGCTACACCTTC	CASSLGLRGDYGYTF
-	16	TRBV11-2	TRBJ2-7	-	TGTGCCAGCAGCTTTGCCCCGGAGGGGGAAATCTACGAGCAGTACTTC	CASSFAPEGEIYEQYF
-	11	TRBV29-1	TRBJ1-2	-	TGCAGCGTTGATGGAGGCTATGGCTACACCTTC	CSVDGGYGYTF
few	13	TRBV30	TRBJ2-2	-	TGTGCCTGGATGGGCAGCAACACCGGGGAGCTGTTTTTT	CAWMGSNTGELFF
-	15	TRBV29-1	TRBJ2-4	-	TGCAGCGTTGAAGATCGGCGTGAAGCCAAAAACATTCAGTACTTC	CSVEDRREAKNIQYF
few	14	TRBV25-1	TRBJ2-3	-	TGTGCCAGCAGTGACCAGTCTAGCACAGATACGCAGTATTTT	CASSDQSSTDTQYF
-	14	TRBV5-4	TRBJ1-4	TRBD1	TGTGCCAGCAGCTTGATGACAGGGGAAGGAAAACTGTTTTTT	CASSLMTGEGKLFF
-	12	TRBV5-1	TRBJ1-1	-	TGCGCCAGCAGCGAAGTGACCACTGAAGCTTTCTTT	CASSEVTTEAFF
-	14	TRBV29-1	TRBJ1-4	-	TGCAGCGTTGATGGTCAGGGTGGCAATGAAAAACTGTTTTTT	CSVDGQGGNEKLFF
once	15	TRBV7-2	TRBJ2-2	TRBD1	TGTGCCAGCAGCCCATTTGGGGACAGCAGGGGGGAGCTGTTTTTT	CASSPFGDSRGELFF
-	18	TRBV7-2	TRBJ1-2	TRBD1	TGTGCCAGCAGCTTAGTTCTAATGGGAGGGGGCCCTAACTATGGCTACACCTTC	CASSLVLMGGGPNYGYTF
-	14	TRBV28	TRBJ2-5	TRBD1	TGTGCCAGCAGTCTATGGACAGGGGATCAGGCCCAGTACTTC	CASSLWTGDQAQYF
-	17	TRBV5-1	TRBJ2-1	TRBD2	TGCGCCAGCAGCTTGGAGGCTAGCGGGAGATTTGGCGATGAGCAGTTCTTC	CASSLEASGRFGDEQFF
-	18	TRBV5-1	TRBJ2-1	TRBD2	TGCGCCAGCAGCTTGGCGGAGACTAGCGGGGGATCCTACAATGAGCAGTTCTTC	CASSLAETSGGSYNEQFF
-	17	TRBV28	TRBJ2-2	TRBD2	TGTGCCAGCAGTCCATCCCTTCCGGGACTAGCGCCCGGGGAGCTGTTTTTT	CASSPSLPGLAPGELFF
-	11	TRBV29-1	TRBJ2-7	TRBD2	TGCAGCGTTGCAGCGGGGCCCGAGCAGTACTTC	CSVAAGPEQYF
-	12	TRBV29-1	TRBJ2-7	-	TGCAGCGTTGATGGGACGGGCTACGAGCAGTACTTC	CSVDGTGYEQYF